Sequencing of this T cell receptor (beta chain) was carried out in a study of cytomegalovirus exposure and HLA in healthy donors. The study, taken as a whole, reports: Reports credit the classifier with highly specific, highly sensitive diagnosis of cytomegalovirus status. Donor immune exposure was known only as CMV serostatus. Reports indicate that TCR beta sequences accurately predicted the HLA-A and HLA-B alleles of most subjects.

Germline V gene sequence: CDR1 SNHLY, CDR2 FYNNEI. This CDR3 region has 12 residues. Between the trimmed V and J ends, which lost 0 bases and 14 bases, there was a span of 12 bases. PCR amplification relied on 60 Vbeta primers (plus 13 Jbeta primers). In the original analysis: Approximately 11 million of 80 million to 85 million unique TCR beta chains were shared, per a later count. Produced via immunoSEQ multiplex PCR; TCRdb's table is partial and in-frame only. From that table come the V and J calls and clone size; the DNA was used to work out D and trimming. The sample table sets out around 100,000 clones. With regard to this clone: Its specificity is not known.

Sequenced: PBMCs. The origin of this receptor is a man aged 30-40 years in good health and CMV-seronegative. The chain is built from TRBV2 and TRBJ2-3; tentative D call: TRBD1 (5 bases). The CDR3 is CASSEADTKGYF. For the CDR3, the DNA is TGTGCCAGCAGTGAAGCGGACACCAAGGGGTATTTT.